This TCR beta chain was retrieved from a study of T-cell reconstitution after alpha-beta-depleted transplantation in children. Regarding the study as a whole: By one year post-transplant, T-cell counts and diversity largely arose from T cells that were newly produced.

The library targeted TCRbeta and was prepared with unique molecular identifiers. TCRdb passed the PCR reads through MiXCR, listing each CDR3 protein once. The sample holds roughly 300,000 distinct CDR3 sequences; around 10% are singletons and the top ten take around 22%. Between the trimmed V and J ends, which lost 2 bases and 9 bases, there was a span of 9 bases. The CDR3 totals 12 residues. Germline V gives CDR1 SEHNR, CDR2 FQNEAQ (reference sequence). This clonotype occurred many times. What it binds is unknown. This chain uses TRBV7-9 with TRBJ2-3; D is unclear. The sequence was obtained from a male patient between 2 and 15 years old who had a stem cell transplant for chronic granulomatous disease, so the T cells may come from the graft donor. The sample was peripheral blood, taken 180 days after TCRalphabeta/CD19-depleted stem cell transplant. The CDR3 DNA sequence: TGTGCCAGCAGCTTAAAGTCCGTAACGCAGTATTTT. It specifies CASSLKSVTQYF.